The clone carrying this TCR beta chain was picked up a small number of times. Its antigen remains unidentified. The record originates from a study of T cell repertoires in cytomegalovirus infection. Turning to the study itself: An indication of both CMV infection and matching HLA type came from public TCR beta signatures.

General study points: HLA-C-restricted CMV-specific TCR beta clonotypes prevailed in the ex vivo response.

TCRdb passed the reads through MiXCR, listing each CDR3 protein once. The sample yields some 100,000 distinct CDR3 sequences, around 28% seen once. The sequence was collected from a human donor in good health (CMV status not recorded). Some clones in this sample may be carry-over from other donors' samples. The sequenced sample was CD8+ T cells from cultured PBMCs, obtained from culture after CMV antigen stimulation.

The CDR3 DNA follows: TGTGCCAGCAGTTTCTCTGAGGAAGAGACCCAGTACTTC. This encodes CASSFSEEETQYF. The chain employs TRBV28 and TRBJ2-5, with D unclear. Trimming removed 3 bases from V and 3 bases from J, with 8 bases in between. CDR1 is MDHEN, CDR2 SYDVKM, per germline. This CDR3 spans 13 amino acids.